This is a list of T cell receptor beta chains from one sample in a study of T cell changes during pregnancy in multiple sclerosis. Here immunoSEQ multiplex PCR was the method, and the copy in TCRdb shows in-frame clones only, minus some. The table includes some 110,000 clones, about 94% detected once. The sample in question was peripheral blood, obtained in the third trimester of pregnancy. The source of these receptors is a female donor with multiple sclerosis, enrolled in a pregnancy study. Each CDR3 is given with its conserved first and last residue. Fields, in order: D gene, V gene, CDR3 protein. The D gene is left open where the match is weak.

.,TRBV7-2,CASSLGAPTEQYF
.,TRBV6-1,CASIQNRVTDTQYF
TRBD1,TRBV30,CAWSGWSGTDNSYNEQFF
.,TRBV4-1,CASSQGQGSSYNEQFF
.,TRBV18,CASSPPDRTGYEQYF
.,TRBV6-6,CASSWTDSGNTIYF
.,TRBV25-1,CASAWDFYNEQFF
.,TRBV19,CASSIEDMEHQPQHF
.,TRBV5-1,CASSLVTKPYNEQFF
TRBD1,TRBV5-1,CASSATGRNTEAFF
TRBD2,TRBV9,CASSVSSGSVEQFF
TRBD1,TRBV6-6,CASSYSTGALNTEAFF
TRBD2,TRBV28,CASSLAGGPSEQFF
.,TRBV29-1,CSGLGTDTQYF
.,TRBV7-8,CASSFDNLNTEAFF
TRBD1,TRBV7-2,CASSLEAGGTEAFF
.,TRBV19,CASSPGHVYEKLFF
.,TRBV14,CASSLGTYYGYTF
.,TRBV6-1,CASSAGQFLRSNQPQHF
TRBD2,TRBV5-1,CASNPAGLAKETQYF
.,TRBV19,CASSIEGRTEAFF
.,TRBV5-5,CASSLGLYEQYF
TRBD2,TRBV2,CASRRLAGGFSYNEQFF
.,TRBV7-9,CASSLDYRVREKLFF
TRBD1,TRBV6-1,CASSVDRGETQYF